This TCR beta chain came from a study of chemoradiotherapy in HPV16-positive cancers (dated by TCRdb to 2021 to 2024). Concerning the study at large: Using functional T-cell assays on cells from two HPV16-positive patients, the researchers defined candidate HPV-specific T-cell clones and common TCR motifs. The study set out to ask whether T-cell immunity against the HPV oncoproteins E6 and E7 changes over the course of chemoradiotherapy and whether that immunity affects survival. TCR repertoires from some 89 patients with HPV-related cancers were then used to track the candidate HPV-specific TCRs and motifs.

About this clone itself: Its antigen is still unknown. It has no much larger one-base neighbor in the sample; base qualities were not kept.

Libraries were made using the immunoSEQ multiplex PCR assay. Not all clones reach the TCRdb copy of this immuneACCESS table, which keeps in-frame sequences only. Checked studies attribute under half of the gap to unresolved V genes and leave the rest unexplained. For this sample there are 30,000 to 50,000 clones; under 80% appear just once. Of the sample, about 4.9% falls within the top ten clones. Beyond this particular receptor, the publication reports: In HPV16-positive patients, expansion of HPV-responsive T cells during chemoradiotherapy was found to be associated with improved recurrence-free survival. Expansion of candidate HPV-specific clones and E7-related TCR motifs was observed in the tumor microenvironment during treatment, whereas no such expansion was observed for non-HPV-specific T cells. The functional definition of HPV-specific T cells was derived from only a couple of HPV16-positive patients, and the survival association was reported for HPV16-positive patients.

The CDR3 holds 17 amino acids from the cysteine to the phenylalanine. The read is trimmed to its CDR3 DNA, 51 bases read in frame from base 1. CDR1 and CDR2, looked up from the germline V gene (reference sequence), are LNHDA and SQIVND. Ends trimmed: V by 0 bases, J by 3 bases; bases unmatched to a gene: 5. Because repertoires were sampled repeatedly during chemoradiotherapy, clonal expansion in the tumor microenvironment could be followed. Sequenced here: blood, sampled from a patient who underwent chemoradiotherapy. Recombination joined TRBV19 with TRBJ2-2, with 9 junctional bases fitting TRBD2. The receptor was isolated from a human donor with HPV-associated anogenital cancer. The sequenced DNA is TGTGCCAGTAGTATAGATCGAGTAGCGGGGGACACCGGGGAGCTGTTTTTT. Its translation reads: CASSIDRVAGDTGELFF.